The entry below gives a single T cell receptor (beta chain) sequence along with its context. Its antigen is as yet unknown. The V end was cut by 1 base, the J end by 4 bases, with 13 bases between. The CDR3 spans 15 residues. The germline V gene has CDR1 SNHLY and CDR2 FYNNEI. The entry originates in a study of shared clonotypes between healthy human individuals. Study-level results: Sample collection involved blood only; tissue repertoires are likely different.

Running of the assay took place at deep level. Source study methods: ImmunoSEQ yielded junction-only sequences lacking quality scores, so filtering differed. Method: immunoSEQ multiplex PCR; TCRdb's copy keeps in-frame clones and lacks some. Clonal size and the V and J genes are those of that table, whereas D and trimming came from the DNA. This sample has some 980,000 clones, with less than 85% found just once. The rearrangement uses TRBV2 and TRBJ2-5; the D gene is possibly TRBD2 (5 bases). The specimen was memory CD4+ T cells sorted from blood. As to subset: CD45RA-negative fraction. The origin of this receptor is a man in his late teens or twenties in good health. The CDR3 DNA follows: TGTGCCAGCAGTGAAGGAGCGGTAGTGAGAGAGACCCAGTACTTC. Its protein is CASSEGAVVRETQYF.